The clone carrying this T cell receptor (beta chain) has a handful of counts. The V end was cut by 2 bases, the J end by 8 bases, with 10 bases between. The germline V gene has CDR1 GTSNPN and CDR2 SVGIG (reference sequence). This CDR3 is built from 12 residues. Individual cDNA molecules were tagged with unique molecular identifiers, the study reported. TCRdb analysed the 5' RACE reads with MiXCR anew, one entry per CDR3 protein. The table shows 75,000 to 90,000 distinct CDR3 sequences, with under 15% occurring only once. The data originate from a study of early T cells in non-severe SARS-CoV-2 infection. Study summary: Sequencing of bulk RNA from unsorted whole blood was done, without chain pairing.

The sample comprised whole blood. The chain joins TRBV30 to TRBJ2-1; tentatively, D is TRBD2 (5 bases). The TCR sequence derives from an adult who was a healthcare worker with PCR-confirmed SARS-CoV-2 infection or an uninfected control (not recorded which). The CDR3 nucleotides read TGTGCCTGGAGTCGAAGCGGAGATGAGCAGTTCTTC. Protein product: CAWSRSGDEQFF.